The table lists the clone carrying this TCR beta chain with a count of one. Method: immunoSEQ multiplex PCR; TCRdb's copy keeps in-frame clones and lacks some. The data show about 370,000 clones, roughly nine tenths seen once. This record comes from a study of blood T cell repertoires in COVID-19. At the level of the study: The samples span acute and convalescent COVID-19 from the United States, Italy and Spain.

The J segment lost 3 bases and the V segment lost 4 bases, leaving 7 bases of the junction unmatched. CDR3 length: 15 amino acids. Germline values: CDR1 SGHNT, CDR2 YENEEA. The TCR was taken from a woman aged 40 to 50 who had been exposed to COVID-19. Specimen: PBMCs or T cells enriched from blood (not recorded which). The V gene is TRBV11-3, the J gene TRBJ1-1; 8 positions agree with TRBD1. The CDR3 protein is CASSSTGALHTEAFF. For the CDR3, the DNA is TGTGCCAGCAGCTCGACAGGGGCCCTGCACACTGAAGCTTTCTTT.